A single sample gave rise to the 16 T cell receptor beta chains below, sequenced in a study of T cell responses to AZD1222 COVID-19 vaccine. Here immunoSEQ multiplex PCR was the method, and the copy in TCRdb shows in-frame clones only, minus some. The sample carries some 130,000 clones, under 90% recorded once. Sequencing used peripheral blood, obtained on day 0 of AZD1222 vaccination. The receptors derive from an adult in good health.

V usage is TRBV7-2 and J usage is TRBJ2-2; tentative D call: TRBD2 (6 bases). The germline V and J ends were trimmed by 4 bases and 7 bases, with 16 bases remaining between them. There are 15 residues in the CDR3. CDR1 SGHTA and CDR2 FQGNSA come from the germline V gene. The chain's CDR3 is CASSSAGGESGELFF. CDR3 nucleotides: TGTGCCAGCAGCTCGGCCGGCGGGGAGAGCGGGGAGCTGTTTTTT.

The genes are TRBV27 and TRBJ1-2, with D possibly matching TRBD1 (6 bases). The CDR3 length is 13 residues. V lost 5 bases to trimming and J lost 4 bases, with 11 bases between them. Per the germline V gene, CDR1 is MNHEY and CDR2 is SMNVEV (reference sequence). CDR3 in DNA: TGTGCCAGCAGTGAAACAGGGTCCTATGGCTACACCTTC. It codes for CASSETGSYGYTF.

The V gene is TRBV6-5, the J gene TRBJ2-7, with D tentatively TRBD1 (5 bases). Germline CDR1 and CDR2: MNHEY and SVGAGI. The CDR3 length is 15 residues. Trimming stripped 2 bases from V and 2 bases from J, with 13 bases between. CDR3 residues: CASSYAQGPPYEQYF. The CDR3 DNA reads TGTGCCAGCAGTTACGCCCAGGGCCCTCCCTACGAGCAGTACTTC.

This clone was observed many times. The chain joins TRBV6-2 or TRBV6-3 to TRBJ1-5; no firm D call. This CDR3 contains 15 residues. Germline-derived CDR1 and CDR2 are MNHEY and SVGEGT. V lost 2 bases to trimming and J lost 7 bases, with 15 bases between them. The CDR3 loop is CASSYNGGLWQPQHF. In DNA form, the CDR3 reads TGTGCCAGCAGTTACAACGGTGGGCTTTGGCAGCCCCAGCATTTT.

The chain joins TRBV6-5 to TRBJ1-3, with TRBD1 as a possible D gene (6 bases). V lost 8 bases and J 3 bases, leaving 11 bases between the germline ends. The CDR3 covers 13 residues. Germline CDR1 reads MNHEY; CDR2 reads SVGAGI. CDR3 sequence (DNA): TGTGCCAGCCGAGGGGGAAGTGGAAACACCATATATTTT. This codes for CASRGGSGNTIYF.

This rearrangement joins TRBV6-2 or TRBV6-3 to TRBJ1-1; D remains unclear. There are 13 residues in the CDR3. Between the trimmed V and J ends, which lost 6 bases and 5 bases, there was a span of 13 bases. CDR1 MNHEY and CDR2 SVGEGT come from the germline V gene. DNA for the CDR3: TGTGCCAGCAGCGCCGGGCAGTTAACTGAAGCTTTCTTT. Residues: CASSAGQLTEAFF.

The chain recombines TRBV2 with TRBJ1-4; D might be TRBD1 (5 bases). Germline lookup yields CDR1 SNHLY and CDR2 FYNNEI. The CDR3 has 15 residues. The V and J ends lost 0 bases and 7 bases respectively, with 12 bases between them. Here the CDR3 reads CASSEARAGGEKLFF. CDR3 coding DNA: TGTGCCAGCAGTGAAGCGAGGGCCGGGGGTGAAAAACTGTTTTTT.

The chain has TRBV6-5 and TRBJ2-3; no clear D. The ends were cut back, 4 bases at V and 5 bases at J, with 10 bases in the middle. CDR3 length equals 13 residues. CDR1 MNHEY and CDR2 SVGAGI come from the germline V gene. The CDR3 sequence: CASSFTPLDTQYF. The CDR3 DNA reads TGTGCCAGCAGTTTTACCCCATTAGATACGCAGTATTTT.

The chain is built from TRBV5-1 and TRBJ2-5; D not resolved. Germline CDR1 and CDR2: SGHRS and YFSETQ. The CDR3 is 14 residues long. Trimming cost V 0 bases and J 4 bases, with 10 bases left between them. This CDR3 reads CASSLGEARETQYF. The DNA of the CDR3 is TGCGCCAGCAGCTTGGGGGAAGCCAGAGAGACCCAGTACTTC.

The chain carries TRBV3-1 (or the pseudogene TRBV3-2) and TRBJ1-2; D not resolved. The CDR3 runs 14 residues. Trimming removed 3 bases at V and 8 bases at J, with 16 bases between. Germline V lookup: CDR1 LGHDT, CDR2 YNNKEL (reference sequence). The CDR3 here is CASSHNRVFGGYTF. CDR3 sequence (DNA): TGTGCCAGCAGCCACAACCGAGTCTTTGGGGGCTACACCTTC.

This clone was picked up one time. This sequence joins TRBV5-4 and TRBJ1-2; 8 bases are shared with TRBD1. Germline V lookup: CDR1 SGHNT, CDR2 YYREEE (reference sequence). The J segment lost 4 bases and the V segment lost 0 bases, leaving 11 bases of the junction unmatched. The CDR3 is made up of 17 amino acids. In DNA, the CDR3 is TGTGCCAGCAGCTTGGTTTCAGGGGGCGGCAGCGGCTATGGCTACACCTTC. This translates into CASSLVSGGGSGYGYTF.

The CDR3 DNA reads TGTGCCAGCAGTCCGGGGGGGCCGGAGCAGTATTTT. Translated, it gives CASSPGGPEQYF. The genes are TRBV28 and TRBJ2-3; 8 bases are shared with TRBD2. The V and J ends lost 5 bases and 11 bases, in that order; junction bases with no gene match: 6. CDR3 size: 12 residues. Germline assignment: CDR1 MDHEN and CDR2 SYDVKM.

The chain is built from TRBV12-5 and TRBJ2-7; D uncertain. CDR1 and CDR2 (germline): LGHNT, FRNRAP. The V and J ends lost 6 bases and 2 bases respectively, with 14 bases between them. CDR3 length equals 14 residues. The CDR3 DNA follows: TGTGCTAGTGGGAGCCCGGGCCTGACCTACGAGCAGTACTTC. This gives the protein CASGSPGLTYEQYF.

V gene TRBV7-2 combines with J gene TRBJ2-7; 7 nucleotides match TRBD1. Germline CDR1 and CDR2: SGHTA and FQGNSA. With V trimmed by 4 bases and J by 2 bases, 5 bases remained unmatched. The CDR3 contains 14 residues. This CDR3 is CASSWTGSTYEQYF. The CDR3 bases are TGTGCCAGCAGCTGGACAGGTTCAACCTACGAGCAGTACTTC.

This chain joins TRBV18 and TRBJ1-1; D not certain. This CDR3 is 15 amino acids long. V gave up 3 bases and J gave up 1 base, with 12 bases separating them. CDR1 is KGHSH and CDR2 is LQKENI in the germline V gene. The CDR3 region has the DNA TGTGCCAGCTCACCGTTGACCGGGAGGAACACTGAAGCTTTCTTT. It yields the protein CASSPLTGRNTEAFF.

J is TRBJ2-3 and V is TRBV28, with 8 nucleotides matching TRBD1. This CDR3 has 16 residues. CDR1 and CDR2 (germline): MDHEN, SYDVKM. J was trimmed by 6 bases and V by 7 bases; bases with no gene match: 15. CDR3 protein: CASIPLFQGAGDTQYF. CDR3 in DNA: TGTGCCAGCATCCCCCTGTTCCAGGGGGCAGGGGATACGCAGTATTTT.